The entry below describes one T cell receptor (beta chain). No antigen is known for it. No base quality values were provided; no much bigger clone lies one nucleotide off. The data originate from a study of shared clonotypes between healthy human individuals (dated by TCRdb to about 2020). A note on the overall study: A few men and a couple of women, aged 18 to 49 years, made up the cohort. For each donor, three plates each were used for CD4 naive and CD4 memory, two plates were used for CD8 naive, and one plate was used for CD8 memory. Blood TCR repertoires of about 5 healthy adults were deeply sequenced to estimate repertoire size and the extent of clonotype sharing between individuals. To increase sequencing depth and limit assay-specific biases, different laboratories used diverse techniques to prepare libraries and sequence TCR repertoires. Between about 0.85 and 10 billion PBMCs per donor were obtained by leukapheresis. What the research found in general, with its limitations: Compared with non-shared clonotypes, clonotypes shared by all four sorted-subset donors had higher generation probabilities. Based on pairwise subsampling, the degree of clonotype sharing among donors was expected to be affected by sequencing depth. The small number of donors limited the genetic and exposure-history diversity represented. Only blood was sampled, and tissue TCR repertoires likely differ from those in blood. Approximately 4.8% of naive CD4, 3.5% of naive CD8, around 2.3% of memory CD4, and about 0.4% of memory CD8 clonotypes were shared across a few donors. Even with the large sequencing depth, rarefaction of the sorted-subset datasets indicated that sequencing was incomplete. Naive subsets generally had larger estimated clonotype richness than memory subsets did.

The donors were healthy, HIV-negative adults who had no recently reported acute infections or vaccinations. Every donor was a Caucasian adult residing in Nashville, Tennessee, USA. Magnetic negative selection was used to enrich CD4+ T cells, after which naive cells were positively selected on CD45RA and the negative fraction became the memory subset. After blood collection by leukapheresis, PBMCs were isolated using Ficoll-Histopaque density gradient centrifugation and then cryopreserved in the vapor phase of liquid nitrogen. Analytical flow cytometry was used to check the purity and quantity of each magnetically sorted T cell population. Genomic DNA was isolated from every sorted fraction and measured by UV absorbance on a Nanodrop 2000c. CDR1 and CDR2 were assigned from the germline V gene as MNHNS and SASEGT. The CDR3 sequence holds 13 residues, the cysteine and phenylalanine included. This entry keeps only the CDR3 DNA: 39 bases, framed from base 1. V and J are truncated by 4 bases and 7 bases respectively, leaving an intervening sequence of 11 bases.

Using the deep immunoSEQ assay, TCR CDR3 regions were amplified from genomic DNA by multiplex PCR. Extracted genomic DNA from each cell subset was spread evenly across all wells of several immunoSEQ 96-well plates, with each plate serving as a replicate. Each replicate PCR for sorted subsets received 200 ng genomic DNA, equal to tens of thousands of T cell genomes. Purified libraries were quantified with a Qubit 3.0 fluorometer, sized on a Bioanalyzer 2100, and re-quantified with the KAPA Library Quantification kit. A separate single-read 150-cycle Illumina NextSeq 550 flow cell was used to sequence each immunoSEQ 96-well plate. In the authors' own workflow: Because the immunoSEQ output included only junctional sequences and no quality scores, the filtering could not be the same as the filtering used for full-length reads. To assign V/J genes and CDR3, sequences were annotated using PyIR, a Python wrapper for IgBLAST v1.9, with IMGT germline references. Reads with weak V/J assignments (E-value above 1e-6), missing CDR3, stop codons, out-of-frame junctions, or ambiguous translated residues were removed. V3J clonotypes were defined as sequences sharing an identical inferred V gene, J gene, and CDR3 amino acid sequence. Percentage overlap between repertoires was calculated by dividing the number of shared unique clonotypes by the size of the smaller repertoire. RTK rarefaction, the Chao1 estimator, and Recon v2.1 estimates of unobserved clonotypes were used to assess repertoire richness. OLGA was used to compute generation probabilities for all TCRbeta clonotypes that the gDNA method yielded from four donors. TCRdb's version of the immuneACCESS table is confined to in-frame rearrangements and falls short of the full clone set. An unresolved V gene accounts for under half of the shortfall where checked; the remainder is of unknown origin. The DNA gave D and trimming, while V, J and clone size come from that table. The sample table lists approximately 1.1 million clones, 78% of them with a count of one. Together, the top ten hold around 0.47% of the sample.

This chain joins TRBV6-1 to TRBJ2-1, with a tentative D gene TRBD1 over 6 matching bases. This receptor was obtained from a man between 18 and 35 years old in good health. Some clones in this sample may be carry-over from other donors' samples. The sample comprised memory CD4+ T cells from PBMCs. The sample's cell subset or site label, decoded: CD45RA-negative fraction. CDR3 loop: CASSARGTNEQFF. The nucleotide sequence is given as TGTGCCAGCAGTGCCAGGGGTACGAATGAGCAGTTCTTC.